Detailed here is one T cell receptor (beta chain). Its antigen is still unknown. No qualities accompany the bases; no much larger clone lies one base away. Libraries were built with RACE. The run used a NextSeq 500. Library preparation attached unique molecular identifiers to individual cDNA molecules for quantitative, reproducible TCR counting. Each blood RNA sample was used to sequence both TCR alpha and TCR beta chains. The authors' analysis ran thus. A median of around 100,000 TCRs per sample was observed, with a range of about 20,000 to 700,000. V, J and CDR3 annotation of the TCR reads was carried out using the Decombinator software suite. To make PS versus PT1 abundance plots, every sample was subsampled to the same number of TCRs (28,000). TCRs were defined as expanded if absent before sensitization and observed at least eight times at the 2-week time point. TCRdb handled the public reads itself, with Q25 trimming in fastp and clone calling in MiXCR, and kept productive beta chains. Merged by CDR3 protein, the rows form single entries marked with the most common genes and DNA. None of the V and J calls come from the authors' own analysis; TCRdb made them. For this sample there are about 82,000 distinct CDR3 sequences; over 10% appear just once. Approximately 6.2% of the sample is held by the ten biggest clonotypes.

The sample originates from a study of human T cells and chemical hapten exposure (TCRdb year 2021). Regarding the study in general: For sensitization, 2% DPC in acetone was applied to an approximately 2 cm by approximately 2 cm area of upper inner arm skin. Nearly 30 alopecia patients gave blood for TCR sequencing at one to four time points (pre-sensitization, 2, 6 and 24 weeks). In alopecia patients, the study followed how the peripheral blood TCR repertoire changed in vivo over primary and secondary sensitization to diphenylcyclopropenone (DPC), a hapten. Throughout the roughly 25-week study period, patients were also given weekly therapeutic DPC doses on the scalp. Patch tests used Finn chambers with 0.01% DPC on the upper back, scored after 6 days by International Contact Dermatitis Research Group standards. Libraries were pooled for sequencing, and variation in per-sample TCR yields was attributed mainly to small differences in library volumes within the pool. Blood samples were taken from patients before sensitization (week 0) and then at 2, 6 and about 24 weeks after DPC sensitization. Most of the patients in the cohort were female, and the cohort covered alopecia areata with under or over 50% scalp involvement, alopecia totalis and alopecia universalis.

According to the study, the label for this sample's time point signals: patch test 3, about 24 weeks after DPC sensitization. Taken with the paper, the label for treatment or condition translates to: therapeutic diphenylcyclopropenone sensitization with weekly scalp DPC. At every patch-test visit, the blood draw took place before the patch test was put on. Patients were eligible if aged 18 to 70, diagnosed with alopecia and judged suitable for DPC therapy, and pregnant patients were excluded. Total RNA was extracted from unfractionated whole blood collected in Tempus Blood RNA tubes. Broader findings and caveats from the paper: Significantly more large CDR3 similarity clusters were formed by expanded TCRs than by pre-sensitization or healthy control sets, consistent with antigen-driven responses. Because all patients had alopecia, a presumed autoimmune disease, the immune response of the patients might differ from that of healthy individuals. After repeated subsampling, changes were observed in the strength of the expansion versus patch-test correlation and in the threshold at which the correlation became significant. A positive correlation was found between the number of PT1 expanded TCRs and patch test score, with significance reached at thresholds 8, 16 and 32 but not 4. No change with DPC sensitization was found in the number of TCRs above 1 in 1000 frequency, and no evidence of global repertoire structure alterations was found.

This sequence was found in a woman between 45 and 65 years old with alopecia areata. Some clones in this sample may be carry-over from other donors' samples. The starting material was whole blood, obtained in connection with sensitization to the hapten diphenylcyclopropenone (DPC).

The DNA sequence is given as TGTGCCAGCAGGACGGGGACCCGACAAGAGACCCAGTACTTC. It translates as CASRTGTRQETQYF. This chain is built from TRBV12-3 or TRBV12-4 and TRBJ2-5, with the D gene possibly TRBD1 or TRBD2, each one fitting 5 bases. The CDR3 goes from the cysteine to the phenylalanine over 14 residues. The retained sequence is limited to the CDR3, 42 bases, with the frame set at the first base. Deletion took 6 bases off V and 2 bases off J, with a span of 13 bases between the germline ends.